The entry below describes one TCR beta chain. This clonotype was seen many times. Its antigen is still unknown. Base quality data are lacking; no much larger clone is found one base away. The germline V gene (reference sequence) specifies SEHNR as CDR1 and FQNEAQ as CDR2. After removal of 4 bases from V and 3 bases from J, the junction retains 5 bases not matched to a gene. Measured from the cysteine to the phenylalanine, the CDR3 is 16 residues long. The retained sequence is limited to the CDR3, 48 bases, with the frame set at the first base. Instrument on record: Illumina HiSeq 2500. First-strand cDNA was synthesized using Superscript III and a set of TRAV- and TRBV-specific primers, so that both TCRalpha and TCRbeta chains were covered. TCRs were amplified for 20 to 25 PCR cycles with Phusion, using a constant-region primer paired with the adapter attached to the V primers. The MessageAmp II aRNA Amplification Kit was used to amplify the isolated mRNA, with in vitro transcription run for under 20 hours at 37 degrees C. The Dynabeads mRNA DIRECT Purification Kit was used to isolate the mRNA for TCR sequencing. A second roughly 27-cycle Phusion PCR added indexed Illumina adapters, and products were purified with AMPure XP beads. Per the authors' processing: Custom Perl scripts were used to pool TCR sequences that encoded the same protein, to remove out-of-frame sequences, and to calculate the abundance of each clonotype. The analysis excluded TCR sequences that were supported by just one read. Repertoire metrics included Shannon entropy, Gini index, clonality, richness, and frequency of TCRs shared between repertoires. The public sequencing data were trimmed at Q25 with fastp and processed into clonotypes with MiXCR by TCRdb, which kept only in-frame beta chains. Entries are consolidated by CDR3 protein sequence, retaining the most common genes and DNA. It is TCRdb's table, rather than the study itself, that gives the V and J calls and clone size. This sample has about 39,000 distinct CDR3 sequences in its table, and 25% to 40% of those were observed once. The top ten constitute 3.7% of the sample.

The data belong to a study of low-dose radiotherapy and immunotherapy resistance in tumors (dated by TCRdb to between 2021 and 2024). Study-wide context: In Cohort 1, each fraction delivered 0.5 Gy every 2 weeks, and the prescribed total PTV dose was 6.5 Gy. In Cohort 2, 1 Gy per fraction was delivered every two weeks, for a total of 13 Gy over 26 weeks. No randomization into treatment groups was done for the people taking part in the trial. Patients took aspirin 300 mg orally once daily for four cycles, starting on cycle 1 day 1. Nivolumab and ipilimumab were both given intravenously, with nivolumab at a 240 mg flat dose every two weeks and ipilimumab at 1 mg/kg every six weeks. Every two weeks, patients got intravenous cyclophosphamide at 200 mg/m2, given one day ahead of each radiation and immunotherapy administration. Eight patients were included in the translational analysis: three from the first dose cohort and the first five from the second dose cohort.

The meaning of the sample's time point label: before trial treatment. The donors came from RACIN, which was a single-arm phase I dose-escalation trial that paired nivolumab and ipilimumab with aspirin, low-dose cyclophosphamide and low-dose radiotherapy. To be eligible, a patient needed to have an advanced solid tumor that was TIL-negative. This material consisted of PBMCs, taken before treatment. The origin of this receptor is a male donor with gallbladder cancer. Recombination joined TRBV7-9 with TRBJ2-3, with 12 middle bases fitting TRBD1. Here is the DNA: TGTGCCAGCAGCTCTTCGGGACAGGGGGCAACAGATACGCAGTATTTT. It specifies CASSSSGQGATDTQYF.